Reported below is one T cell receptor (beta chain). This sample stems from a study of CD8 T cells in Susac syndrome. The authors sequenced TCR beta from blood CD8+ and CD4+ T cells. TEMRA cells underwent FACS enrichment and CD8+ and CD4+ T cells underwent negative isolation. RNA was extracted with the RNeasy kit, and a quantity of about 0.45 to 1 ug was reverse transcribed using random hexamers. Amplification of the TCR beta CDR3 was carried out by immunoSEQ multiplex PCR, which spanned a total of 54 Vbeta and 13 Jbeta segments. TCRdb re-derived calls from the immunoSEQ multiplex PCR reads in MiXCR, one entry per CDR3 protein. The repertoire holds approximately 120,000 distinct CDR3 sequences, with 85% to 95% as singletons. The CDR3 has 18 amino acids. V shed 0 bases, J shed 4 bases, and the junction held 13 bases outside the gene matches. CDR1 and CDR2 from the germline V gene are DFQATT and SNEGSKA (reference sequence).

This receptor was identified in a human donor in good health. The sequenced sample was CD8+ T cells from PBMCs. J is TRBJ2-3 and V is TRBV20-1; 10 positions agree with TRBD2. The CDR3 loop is CSARDSGASGRSPDTQYF. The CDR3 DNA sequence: TGCAGTGCTAGAGATAGTGGGGCTAGCGGGAGATCCCCAGATACGCAGTATTTT.